This T cell receptor (beta chain) was observed in a study of blood T cell repertoires in COVID-19. Study-wide context: Acute and convalescent COVID-19 specimens originated in the United States, Italy and Spain. T cells, B-cell-depleted T cells, or PBMCs provided the cDNA or gDNA that served as material.

V lost 4 bases and J 5 bases, leaving 14 bases between the germline ends. Germline lookup yields CDR1 MNHEY and CDR2 SVGEGT. The CDR3 has 15 amino acids. Study processing details: Amplification of reference gene primers was used by the study to estimate nucleated cell counts. TCRdb's table, derived via immunoSEQ multiplex PCR, lists solely in-frame clones and lacks some. D and trimming were read from the DNA, whereas the V and J calls and clone size are those reported in that table. The sample yields more than 200,000 clones, 84% seen once. Sequenced sample: peripheral blood. This TCR was sampled from a man between 60 and 70 years old with acute or convalescent COVID-19. This rearrangement joins TRBV6-2 or TRBV6-3 to TRBJ1-4, with a weak D call TRBD1 (5 bases). CDR3 residues: CASSSNPEGNEKLFF. The CDR3 DNA reads TGTGCCAGCAGTTCCAATCCGGAGGGGAATGAAAAACTGTTTTTT.